A selection of T cell receptor beta chains follows, all from one sample in a study of blood T cells in healthy people across ages. TCRdb processed the 5' RACE reads anew with MiXCR; each CDR3 protein has one entry. Of about 1.8 million distinct CDR3 sequences in the sample, around 48% were seen once. Sequenced material: blood. Source of these receptors: a woman aged 35 to 49 in good health. Both conserved end residues are part of each CDR3. Each record gives: J gene, V gene, CDR3 protein.

TRBJ1-2,TRBV4-3,CASSQGTRQGAYYGYTF
TRBJ2-5,TRBV2,CASSTWTRQETQYF
TRBJ2-5,TRBV6-6,CASSYSRLATLQETQYF
TRBJ1-6,TRBV4-2,CASSRDSQNYNSPLHF
TRBJ1-6,TRBV28,CASSVSSRDSPLHF
TRBJ2-3,TRBV6-5,CASVWTGGEGNTQYF
TRBJ2-7,TRBV20-1,CSARDAGGRRYEQYF
.,TRBV4-2,CASSQDQDYEQYF
TRBJ1-2,TRBV29-1,CSVGGAGSYGYTF
TRBJ2-1,TRBV28,CASKLSGGPYNEQFF
TRBJ1-2,TRBV7-2,CASSSTGTVYGYTF
TRBJ2-3,TRBV6-5,CASSYHSGYGRQAIICTDTQYF
TRBJ1-2,TRBV6-5,CASSYEAAGGYTF
TRBJ1-6,TRBV7-9,CASSLAFGQGNSPLHF
TRBJ2-5,TRBV6-2/TRBV6-3,CASSYDFGGAKETQYF
TRBJ1-4,TRBV12-3/TRBV12-4,CASRPTGENEKLFF
.,TRBV7-8,CASTAGTGGSETQYF
TRBJ2-1,TRBV4-2,CASSQETGSNEQFF
TRBJ2-7,TRBV28,CASVRAGASYEQYF
TRBJ1-2,TRBV20-1,CSASGARSSDYGYTF
TRBJ2-1,TRBV19,CASSIGGTSSNEQFF
TRBJ1-2,TRBV7-2,CASSPPEGYYGYTF
TRBJ2-7,TRBV12-3/TRBV12-4,CASSLANRGAVEQYF
TRBJ1-1,TRBV20-1,CSARVGGQKNTEAFF
TRBJ1-2,TRBV7-2,CASSPLQTIYGYTF
TRBJ2-5,TRBV2,CASATPSIQETQYF
TRBJ2-1,TRBV4-3,CASSSPLGGGATYNEQFF
TRBJ1-2,TRBV21-1,CASSKIEGRAVAQRYGYTF
TRBJ2-7,TRBV5-1,CASSLEVSSSYEQYF
.,TRBV6-2/TRBV6-3,CASSYPDITYEQYF
TRBJ2-7,TRBV27,CASSLTADSYEQYF
TRBJ2-3,TRBV20-1,CSAPRTTSTDTQYF
TRBJ2-1,TRBV11-2,CASSSTKGEQFF
TRBJ2-7,TRBV5-1,CASLKEQYF
TRBJ2-7,TRBV7-2,CASSAGDGTYEQYF
TRBJ1-5,TRBV19,CASSINGNQPQHF
.,TRBV6-5,CASSYIGTQYF
TRBJ1-1,TRBV7-2,CASSLEGIFTEAFF
TRBJ1-2,TRBV7-2,CAESQTANYGYTF
TRBJ2-5,TRBV4-3,CASSQVVGSQETQYF
TRBJ1-1,TRBV6-1,CASSELYTEAFF
TRBJ1-6,TRBV12-5,CARQAYNSPLHF
TRBJ2-3,TRBV12-3/TRBV12-4,CAGLELGSSTDTQYF
TRBJ2-3,TRBV6-2/TRBV6-3,CASVPRRGGSDTQYF
TRBJ1-2,TRBV27,CVSSNRENYGYTF
TRBJ2-1,TRBV18,CASSRGHEVHNEQFF
TRBJ2-1,TRBV7-9,CASSGSGSSYNEQFF
TRBJ2-5,TRBV6-2/TRBV6-3,CASRGTSGGKETQYF
TRBJ2-7,TRBV5-6,CASSRLMSGLAHNEQYF
TRBJ2-5,TRBV20-1,CSARDRSTRQETQYF
TRBJ1-1,TRBV7-9,CASSSGVGNTEAFF
TRBJ2-1,TRBV14,CASSQDLGVRTNEQFF
TRBJ2-5,TRBV11-2,CASSSGGGSAETQYF